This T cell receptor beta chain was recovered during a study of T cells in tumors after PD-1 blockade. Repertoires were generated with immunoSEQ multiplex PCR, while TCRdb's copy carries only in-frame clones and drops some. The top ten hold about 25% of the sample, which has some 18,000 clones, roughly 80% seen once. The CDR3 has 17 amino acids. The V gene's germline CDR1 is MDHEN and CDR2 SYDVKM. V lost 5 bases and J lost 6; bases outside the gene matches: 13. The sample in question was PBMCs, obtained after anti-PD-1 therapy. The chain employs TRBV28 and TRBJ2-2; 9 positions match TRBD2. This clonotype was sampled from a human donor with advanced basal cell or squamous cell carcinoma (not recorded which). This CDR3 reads CASSPLVVGGGAGELFF. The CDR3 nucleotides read TGTGCCAGCAGTCCCCTCGTGGTCGGCGGGGGGGCCGGGGAGCTGTTTTTT. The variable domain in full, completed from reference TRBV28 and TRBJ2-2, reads DVKVTQSSRYLVKRTGEKVFLECVQDMDHENMFWYRQDPGLGLRLIYFSYDVKMKEKGDIPEGYSVSREKKERFSLILESASTNQTSMYLCASSPLVVGGGAGELFFGEGSRLTVL.